These 18 T cell receptor beta chains originate from one sample sequenced in a study of T-cell memory formation after mild COVID-19. TCRdb re-called the 5' RACE reads through MiXCR, storing one row per CDR3 protein. The top ten hold about a fifth of the sample, which has fewer than 400,000 distinct CDR3 sequences, about 17% seen once. Sequenced material: PBMCs or a T cell subset sorted from them (not recorded which). These receptors were obtained from a man between 18 and 35 years old who had mild COVID-19 (a few samples of this study predate the infection). Cell type and time point are not known.

The chain recombines TRBV5-1 with TRBJ2-5; D unresolved. Looked up from germline, CDR1 is SGHRS and CDR2 is YFSETQ. CDR3 size: 13 residues. V was shortened by 2 bases and J by 2 bases, with 7 bases between the two germline ends. Written as DNA, the CDR3 is TGCGCCAGCAGCTTACTGATTCAAGAGACCCAGTACTTC. Amino acids: CASSLLIQETQYF.

The genes are TRBV7-9 and TRBJ1-2, with 8 nucleotides matching TRBD1. The CDR3 totals 17 residues. The ends lost 5 bases at V and 4 bases at J; junction bases unmatched: 15. The germline V gene has CDR1 SEHNR and CDR2 FQNEAQ (reference sequence). The CDR3 here is CASSPESGRGPSYGYTF. In DNA, the CDR3 is TGTGCCAGCAGCCCCGAGTCGGGCAGGGGGCCCTCCTATGGCTACACCTTC. The full variable domain, its missing parts supplied by reference TRBV7-9 and TRBJ1-2, is DTGVSQNPRHKITKRGQNVTFRCDPISEHNRLYWYRQTLGQGPEFLTYFQNEAQLEKSRLLSDRFSAERPKGSFSTLEIQRTEQGDSAMYLCASSPESGRGPSYGYTFGSGTRLTVV.

The rearrangement joins TRBV5-1 to TRBJ2-2; D gene ambiguous. The V gene lost 4 bases and the J gene lost 2 bases, with 9 bases spanning the gap. The CDR3 spans 14 residues. Per the germline V gene, CDR1 is SGHRS and CDR2 is YFSETQ. The CDR3 DNA follows: TGCGCCAGCAGCGCGTCAGACAACACCGGGGAGCTGTTTTTT. It encodes CASSASDNTGELFF.

This clonotype turned up a few times. The CDR3 DNA reads TGTGCCAGTAACGACCCAGGGGGCGGTGAAAAACTGTTTTTT. Translation gives CASNDPGGGEKLFF. The chain carries TRBV19 and TRBJ1-4; 8 positions match TRBD1. Per germline, CDR1 LNHDA and CDR2 SQIVND (reference sequence). V lost 7 bases and J lost 7; bases outside the gene matches: 8. This CDR3 spans 14 amino acids.

The chain has TRBV3-1 and TRBJ2-3; 10 bases align to TRBD2. The CDR3 extends over 16 amino acids. CDR1 and CDR2 from the germline V gene are LGHDT and YNNKEL (reference sequence). V shed 3 bases and J 3 bases; nucleotides not matched to a gene: 6. Here the CDR3 reads CASSHQLAGWTDTQYF. The CDR3 coding sequence is TGTGCCAGCAGCCACCAACTAGCGGGGTGGACAGATACGCAGTATTTT.

The chain joins TRBV7-2 to TRBJ1-2; the match to TRBD1 covers 8 bases. With 0 bases clipped from V and 4 bases from J, the junction kept 7 bases outside the gene matches. CDR3 length: 16 residues. Looked up from germline, CDR1 is SGHTA and CDR2 is FQGNSA. The DNA for the CDR3 is TGTGCCAGCAGCTTAGCGCAGGGGGCCGACCTCTATGGCTACACCTTC. It encodes CASSLAQGADLYGYTF.

In this sample, this clonotype turned up many times. V and J are TRBV6-2 or TRBV6-3 and TRBJ2-7; a weak D match, TRBD2 (6 bases). Trimming took 6 bases from V and 3 from J, leaving 18 bases between them. The germline CDR1 and CDR2 sequences are MNHEY and SVGEGT. The CDR3 contains 15 residues. The CDR3 region is CASRGGIRVIYEQYF. CDR3 in DNA: TGTGCCAGCAGGGGAGGTATCCGAGTGATCTACGAGCAGTACTTC.

This clonotype came up a few times. V is TRBV28 and J is TRBJ1-4; the D gene is possibly TRBD1 (5 bases). The CDR3 extends over 13 amino acids. Looked up from germline, CDR1 is MDHEN and CDR2 is SYDVKM. V was clipped by 10 bases and J by 6 bases, with 15 bases between them. The CDR3 nucleotides are TGTGCCACCTGGGACGGGGCTTATGAAAAACTGTTTTTT. It specifies CATWDGAYEKLFF. Full variable domain (missing parts from reference TRBV28 and TRBJ1-4): DVKVTQSSRYLVKRTGEKVFLECVQDMDHENMFWYRQDPGLGLRLIYFSYDVKMKEKGDIPEGYSVSREKKERFSLILESASTNQTSMYLCATWDGAYEKLFFGSGTQLSVL.

There are a few counts of this clonotype. J is TRBJ2-3 and V is TRBV28, with TRBD1 identical over 7 bases. V lost 5 bases and J lost 1; bases outside the gene matches: 3. Germline loops: CDR1 MDHEN, CDR2 SYDVKM. The CDR3 consists of 14 residues. CDR3 nucleotides: TGTGCCAGCAGTGCTAGGGGGCGCACAGATACGCAGTATTTT. Translating it yields CASSARGRTDTQYF.

The chain links TRBV24-1 to TRBJ2-3, with TRBD2 identical over 10 bases. The CDR3 is made up of 16 amino acids. In germline, CDR1 is KGHDR, CDR2 SFDVKD. V shed 4 bases and J 0 bases; nucleotides not matched to a gene: 3. The CDR3 reads CATSDPSGGSTDTQYF. The CDR3 region has the DNA TGTGCCACCAGTGACCCTAGCGGGGGAAGCACAGATACGCAGTATTTT.

This clonotype was observed a handful of times. This chain links TRBV20-1 with TRBJ2-7; TRBD1 agrees at 8 bases. The CDR3 length is 14 residues. CDR1 is DFQATT, CDR2 SNEGSKA, per germline (reference sequence). The V segment lost 1 base and the J segment 3 bases; nucleotides outside the gene matches: 5. The CDR3 sequence: CSARVRGRLYEQYV. The CDR3 DNA is TGCAGTGCTAGAGTCAGGGGGCGGCTCTACGAGCAGTACGTC.

The rearrangement joins TRBV4-2 to TRBJ2-5; weak D call: TRBD2 (5 bases). The V end lost 4 bases, the J end lost 4 bases, and 10 bases lay between the germline ends. This CDR3 is 13 amino acids long. The germline CDR1 and CDR2 sequences are LGHNA and YNFKEQ. As DNA, the CDR3 is TGTGCCAGCAGCCCGGAGGTGGGAGAGACCCAGTACTTC. It specifies CASSPEVGETQYF.

The chain couples TRBV20-1 to TRBJ2-3, with D uncertain. Germline V gives CDR1 DFQATT, CDR2 SNEGSKA (reference sequence). CDR3 length: 14 amino acids. The V gene lost 0 bases and the J gene lost 5 bases, with 12 bases spanning the gap. The DNA of the CDR3 is TGCAGTGCTAGAGACAGCGCCCGGAAAGATACGCAGTATTTT. This codes for CSARDSARKDTQYF.

This clonotype was seen more than once but under ten times. The J gene is TRBJ1-1, the V gene TRBV29-1; 7 bases line up with TRBD1. This CDR3 has 13 amino acids. The J segment lost 0 bases and the V segment lost 5 bases, leaving 3 bases of the junction unmatched. CDR1 and CDR2 from the germline V gene are SQVTM and ANQGSEA. CDR3 residues: CSVTGVVNTEAFF. CDR3 sequence (DNA): TGCAGCGTTACAGGGGTGGTGAACACTGAAGCTTTCTTT.

This chain joins TRBV6-1 and TRBJ1-1, with D hard to call. Germline V gene lookup returns CDR1 MNHNS and CDR2 SASEGT. The V end was cut by 4 bases, the J end by 4 bases, with 7 bases between. This CDR3 comprises 12 residues. The CDR3 DNA follows: TGTGCCAGCAGTGCTATTCGCACTGAAGCTTTCTTT. It is translated as CASSAIRTEAFF.

This clonotype appeared a few times. V gene TRBV4-2 combines with J gene TRBJ1-1; D remains ambiguous. Trimming took 0 bases from V and 1 from J, leaving 3 bases between them. This CDR3 comprises 13 residues. CDR1 and CDR2 (germline): LGHNA, YNFKEQ. As DNA, the CDR3 is TGTGCCAGCAGCCAAGAAAAGAACACTGAAGCTTTCTTT. Translation gives CASSQEKNTEAFF.

The table lists this clonotype with a few counts. The chain employs TRBV18 and TRBJ1-3; D gene ambiguous. Looked up from germline, CDR1 is KGHSH and CDR2 is LQKENI. This CDR3 comprises 15 residues. The V end lost 5 bases, the J end lost 0 bases, and 11 bases lay between the germline ends. The CDR3 sequence is CASSYSKASGNTIYF. For the CDR3, the DNA is TGTGCCAGCTCATATTCCAAGGCCTCTGGAAACACCATATATTTT.

A word on this clonotype: A read error may account for a junction end that differs from germline. V and J are TRBV18 and TRBJ1-1, with 10 bases matching TRBD1. This CDR3 spans 14 amino acids. Germline-derived CDR1 and CDR2 are KGHSH and LQKENI. The CDR3 loop reads CATSPRDRGTEAFF. In DNA, the CDR3 is TGTGCCACCTCACCAAGGGACAGGGGCACTGAAGCTTTCTTT.